This TCR beta chain was captured in a study of monozygotic twins with inflammatory bowel disease. For every sample, eight separate reactions were used to make cDNA. Amplification used two nested PCRs: approximately 15 cycles, then approximately 9 cycles, on TCRalpha/TCRbeta cDNA. TCRdb re-called the 5' RACE reads and shows each CDR3 protein once, DNA omitted. With roughly 170,000 distinct CDR3 sequences in the sample, the ten largest clones hold about 7.4%. Turning to this clonotype: The target antigen is unknown.

Overall study findings and caveats: Researchers were unable to tell different T cell subtypes apart.

The sequenced sample consisted of blood. The TCR originated in a human donor with ulcerative colitis or Crohn's disease, or a healthy co-twin of an affected twin (not recorded which).

CDR3 sequence reads: CASSFTGTGGDEQFF. This chain connects TRBV7-2 to TRBJ2-1; no DNA is available, so the TRBD1 call from TCRdb remains unchecked. CDR3 length equals 15 residues. Per germline, CDR1 SGHTA and CDR2 FQGNSA. The full variable domain, in which reference TRBV7-2 and TRBJ2-1 provide the parts outside the CDR3, is GAGVSQSPSNKVTEKGKDVELRCDPISGHTALYWYRQSLGQGLEFLIYFQGNSAPDKSGLPSDRFSAERTGGSVSTLTIQRTQQEDSAVYLCASSFTGTGGDEQFFGPGTRLTVL.